These 29 T cell receptor beta chains share one sample of origin, sequenced in a study of T cell responses to AZD1222 COVID-19 vaccine. The assay was immunoSEQ multiplex PCR, and TCRdb's table has in-frame clones only and misses some. The sample holds 65,000 to 80,000 clones, about 92% seen once. This specimen was peripheral blood, taken on day 0 of AZD1222 vaccination. The receptors shown here come from an adult in good health.

This chain joins TRBV6-5 and TRBJ1-5, with 9 bases matching TRBD1. The CDR3 has 14 residues. The J segment lost 3 bases and the V segment lost 9 bases, leaving 6 bases of the junction unmatched. Germline values: CDR1 MNHEY, CDR2 SVGAGI. The DNA of the CDR3 is TGTGCCAGTAGAGGGGACAGGGACAATCAGCCCCAGCATTTT. Amino acids: CASRGDRDNQPQHF.

V is TRBV11-2 and J is TRBJ2-5, with unresolved D. Trimming cost V 0 bases and J 9 bases, with 8 bases left between them. CDR1 and CDR2 (germline): SGHAT, FQNNGV. CDR3 length: 12 amino acids. DNA of the CDR3: TGTGCCAGCAGCTTAGACATGGCAGCCCAGTACTTC. Translating it yields CASSLDMAAQYF.

This chain connects TRBV9 to TRBJ1-1, with TRBD1 identical over 7 bases. The germline gives CDR1 SGDLS, CDR2 YYNGEE. The CDR3 totals 13 residues. V lost 2 bases and J lost 7; bases outside the gene matches: 5. DNA of the CDR3: TGTGCCAGCAGCGTCGGAGGGGGCCTTGAAGCTTTCTTT. Translated, it gives CASSVGGGLEAFF.

V gene TRBV12-3 or TRBV12-4 combines with J gene TRBJ1-5, with unresolved D. This CDR3 region has 12 residues. Between the trimmed V and J ends, which lost 1 base and 7 bases, there was a span of 5 bases. CDR3 residues: CASSLERQPQHF. For the CDR3, the DNA is TGTGCCAGCAGTTTAGAGAGGCAGCCCCAGCATTTT.

The rearrangement links TRBV5-4 to TRBJ2-2; 9 bases are a match to TRBD1. CDR1 is SGHNT and CDR2 is YYREEE in the germline V gene (reference sequence). After removal of 5 bases from V and 2 bases from J, the junction contained 10 bases not matched to a gene. CDR3 length equals 17 residues. The CDR3 region has the DNA TGTGCCAGCAGTCTACCCGGGACAGGGCCTAACACCGGGGAGCTGTTTTTT. Translated, it gives CASSLPGTGPNTGELFF.

This rearrangement joins TRBV3-1 (or the pseudogene TRBV3-2) to TRBJ1-1; D perhaps matches TRBD1 (5 bases). Germline CDR1 is LGHDT and CDR2 is YNNKEL (reference sequence). CDR3 size: 15 residues. V gave up 2 bases and J gave up 4 bases, with 14 bases separating them. The CDR3 reads CASSQTSQGGTEAFF. The CDR3 nucleotides are TGTGCCAGCAGCCAAACTTCCCAGGGAGGCACTGAAGCTTTCTTT.

V and J are TRBV29-1 and TRBJ2-6; D is unresolved. Germline V gene sequence: CDR1 SQVTM, CDR2 ANQGSEA. This CDR3 contains 15 residues. Between the trimmed V and J ends, which lost 5 bases and 0 bases, there was a span of 11 bases. CDR3 in DNA: TGCAGCGTTAATCTCCCGGTCTCTGGGGCCAACGTCCTGACTTTC. Translated, it gives CSVNLPVSGANVLTF.

J is TRBJ2-3 and V is TRBV5-1; maybe TRBD2 (7 bases). Germline V gene lookup returns CDR1 SGHRS and CDR2 YFSETQ. Trimming stripped 0 bases from V and 7 bases from J, with 15 bases between. The CDR3 contains 15 residues. The DNA of the CDR3 is TGCGCCAGCAGCTTGGCGGGGGGCTCGGGGAATACGCAGTATTTT. Amino acids: CASSLAGGSGNTQYF.

The chain joins TRBV7-9 to TRBJ1-4, with D perhaps matching TRBD1 (5 bases). The CDR3 is 15 residues long. Trimming stripped 3 bases from V and 8 bases from J, with 16 bases between. The germline gives CDR1 SEHNR, CDR2 FQNEAQ (reference sequence). The CDR3 nucleotides are TGTGCCAGCAGCTTTCAAGGCGAGGGGAAGGAAAAACTGTTTTTT. Protein sequence: CASSFQGEGKEKLFF.

The rearrangement links TRBV5-4 to TRBJ2-1, with a possible D match to TRBD2 (5 bases). The germline V gene encodes CDR1 SGHNT and CDR2 YYREEE (reference sequence). This CDR3 has 16 amino acids. V was trimmed by 0 bases and J by 3 bases, leaving 13 bases between them. CDR3 sequence (DNA): TGTGCCAGCAGCTTGGATGGAGGTAATGGCTACAATGAGCAGTTCTTC. It is translated as CASSLDGGNGYNEQFF.

The chain is built from TRBV3-1 (or the pseudogene TRBV3-2) and TRBJ1-1, with a tentative D call TRBD1 (6 bases). The CDR3 consists of 14 residues. Germline V gene sequence: CDR1 LGHDT, CDR2 YNNKEL (reference sequence). Trimming took 2 bases from V and 11 from J, leaving 18 bases between them. The CDR3 DNA follows: TGTGCCAGCAGCCAAATACAGGTCAGGGGTTTTGCTTTCTTT. Its translation: CASSQIQVRGFAFF.

The V and J genes are TRBV6-5 and TRBJ1-2; D perhaps matches TRBD1 (6 bases). The germline gives CDR1 MNHEY, CDR2 SVGAGI. CDR3 length: 15 amino acids. Trimming shortened V by 5 bases and J by 4 bases, and 17 bases separated the two germline ends. DNA for the CDR3: TGTGCCAGCAGTACCGGGGGGGCGAGCGTCTATGGCTACACCTTC. Its protein product is CASSTGGASVYGYTF.

This clone has a handful of counts. The chain combines TRBV12-3 or TRBV12-4 with TRBJ1-5; D gene unclear. Trimming removed 5 bases at V and 9 bases at J, with 14 bases between. The length of the CDR3 is 13 residues. The CDR3 nucleotides are TGTGCCAGCAGTAAGTCTGCCGACACGCCCCAGCATTTT. Its translation: CASSKSADTPQHF.

The chain combines TRBV5-1 with TRBJ1-1, with 9 bases that match TRBD1. After removal of 4 bases from V and 6 bases from J, the junction contained 7 bases not matched to a gene. CDR3 length: 14 residues. The germline gives CDR1 SGHRS, CDR2 YFSETQ. This chain's CDR3 is CASSPGQGSAEAFF. CDR3 DNA sequence: TGCGCCAGCAGCCCCGGACAGGGGTCGGCTGAAGCTTTCTTT.

The chain is built from TRBV5-5 and TRBJ1-5; no reliable D call. The CDR3 consists of 16 residues. CDR1 and CDR2 from the germline V gene are SGHKS and YYEKEE (reference sequence). With 0 bases removed from V and 0 bases from J, the gap between germline ends came to 10 bases. The CDR3 nucleotides read TGTGCCAGCAGCTTGGCCACAGTCCCTAGCAATCAGCCCCAGCATTTT. Its protein is CASSLATVPSNQPQHF.

The chain employs TRBV5-4 and TRBJ2-7; a weak D match, TRBD1 (6 bases). CDR1 and CDR2 (germline): SGHNT, YYREEE (reference sequence). The V gene lost 0 bases and the J gene lost 4 bases, with 17 bases spanning the gap. The CDR3 has 16 residues. For the CDR3, the DNA is TGTGCCAGCAGCTTGGGGTCAGGGGTCGACCTTTACGAGCAGTACTTC. Its translation is CASSLGSGVDLYEQYF.

The V and J genes are TRBV27 and TRBJ1-5; D possibly corresponds to TRBD1 (5 bases). Trimming took off 5 bases at V and 9 bases at J, with 14 bases between the two ends. Germline CDR1 reads MNHEY; CDR2 reads SMNVEV (reference sequence). The CDR3 contains 13 residues. The CDR3 DNA is TGTGCCAGCAGTAGGGACGGGAGTTTGCCCCAGCATTTT. Encoded protein: CASSRDGSLPQHF.

The chain has TRBV6-6 and TRBJ2-7; D might be TRBD1 or TRBD2, each matching 5 bases. V lost 6 bases and J lost 4, with 16 bases in between. The CDR3 sequence is 14 residues long. Germline CDR1 reads MNHNY; CDR2 reads SVGAGI (reference sequence). The chain's CDR3 is CASRTRDGLYEQYF. The CDR3 DNA reads TGTGCCAGCAGAACCCGGGACGGGCTATACGAGCAGTACTTC.

The chain joins TRBV25-1 to TRBJ1-4; a possible D gene is TRBD1 (5 bases). The CDR3 has 18 amino acids. V was shortened by 1 base and J by 3 bases, with 18 bases between the two germline ends. The V gene's germline CDR1 is MGHDK and CDR2 SYGVNS. CDR3 region: CASSELGGTGRANEKLFF. In DNA form, the CDR3 reads TGTGCCAGCAGTGAATTGGGGGGAACAGGTAGAGCTAATGAAAAACTGTTTTTT. Full variable domain (missing parts from reference TRBV25-1 and TRBJ1-4): EADIYQTPRYLVIGTGKKITLECSQTMGHDKMYWYQQDPGMELHLIHYSYGVNSTEKGDLSSESTVSRIRTEHFPLTLESARPSHTSQYLCASSELGGTGRANEKLFFGSGTQLSVL.

This clone has only a few counts. The rearrangement joins TRBV2 to TRBJ1-5, with D perhaps matching TRBD1 (5 bases). The V and J ends lost 4 bases and 5 bases respectively, with 12 bases between them. Germline CDR1 SNHLY, CDR2 FYNNEI. The CDR3 extends over 14 amino acids. CDR3 sequence reads: CASSAGDGYQPQHF. The CDR3, as DNA: TGTGCCAGCAGTGCCGGGGACGGTTATCAGCCCCAGCATTTT.

The J gene is TRBJ2-7, the V gene TRBV5-4; TRBD1 is a possible D gene (8 bases). The ends were cut back, 3 bases at V and 2 bases at J, with 15 bases in the middle. The V gene's germline CDR1 is SGHNT and CDR2 YYREEE (reference sequence). CDR3 size: 15 residues. CDR3 nucleotide sequence: TGTGCCAGCAGCTCGGACAGGGAGGGTCCCTACGAGCAGTACTTC. Protein product: CASSSDREGPYEQYF.

The CDR3 bases are TGTGCCGTCCGAGCTGTTTCTAACTATGGCTACACCTTC. Encoded protein: CAVRAVSNYGYTF. This chain links TRBV28 with TRBJ1-2; no definite D call. From germline, CDR1 is MDHEN and CDR2 SYDVKM. Trimming removed 11 bases at V and 0 bases at J, with 13 bases between. CDR3 size: 13 residues.

This sequence joins TRBV27 and TRBJ2-5; 8 positions match TRBD1. The V and J ends lost 6 bases and 5 bases, in that order; junction bases with no gene match: 8. The length of the CDR3 is 14 residues. CDR1 is MNHEY and CDR2 is SMNVEV in the germline V gene (reference sequence). The CDR3, as DNA: TGTGCCAGCAGCCCGGGACAGGTCATGGAGACCCAGTACTTC. Protein sequence: CASSPGQVMETQYF.

This chain uses TRBV7-3 with TRBJ1-1; no definite D call. From germline, CDR1 is SGHTA and CDR2 FQGTGA. The CDR3 extends over 15 amino acids. V shed 2 bases and J shed 0 bases, with 10 bases lying between them. CDR3 DNA sequence: TGTGCCAGCAGCTTATTGACGGTCATGAACACTGAAGCTTTCTTT. Its protein is CASSLLTVMNTEAFF.

The chain carries TRBV6-6 and TRBJ2-5; possibly TRBD2 for D (5 bases). Trimming took 4 bases from V and 5 from J, leaving 8 bases between them. The germline gives CDR1 MNHNY, CDR2 SVGAGI (reference sequence). This CDR3 is built from 12 residues. The CDR3 DNA reads TGTGCCAGCAGTTCGGGGTCCGAGACCCAGTACTTC. Translating it yields CASSSGSETQYF.

The J gene is TRBJ1-1, the V gene TRBV28; TRBD1 aligns across 8 bases. The CDR3 runs 15 residues. Germline trimming cut 0 bases from V and 4 bases from J; bases unmatched to any gene: 4. The germline CDR1 and CDR2 sequences are MDHEN and SYDVKM. CDR3 nucleotide sequence: TGTGCCAGCAGTTTATGGGGAACAGGGGGCACTGAAGCTTTCTTT. Translated: CASSLWGTGGTEAFF.

This rearrangement joins TRBV7-8 to TRBJ1-2; 9 bases are shared with TRBD1. After removal of 1 base from V and 3 bases from J, the junction contained 0 bases not matched to a gene. From germline, CDR1 is SGHVS and CDR2 FQNEAQ. This CDR3 contains 14 residues. This CDR3 is CASSLGTGDYGYTF. The CDR3 DNA reads as TGTGCCAGCAGCTTAGGGACAGGGGACTATGGCTACACCTTC.

This chain connects TRBV4-3 to TRBJ2-3, with D perhaps TRBD2 (5 bases). CDR1 LGHNA and CDR2 YSLEER come from the germline V gene. Trimming shortened V by 8 bases and J by 0 bases, and 15 bases separated the two germline ends. CDR3 length: 15 amino acids. The CDR3 spells CASSISGGSTDTQYF. In DNA form, the CDR3 reads TGCGCCAGCTCCATCTCGGGCGGGAGCACAGATACGCAGTATTTT.

The rearrangement uses TRBV28 and TRBJ1-2; 10 nucleotides line up with TRBD1. From germline, CDR1 is MDHEN and CDR2 SYDVKM. Trimming cost V 3 bases and J 7 bases; bases outside gene matches: 8. This CDR3 region has 15 residues. The CDR3 DNA reads as TGTGCCAGCAGTTTCTCCGGGACAGGGGACCGTGGCTACACCTTC. It specifies CASSFSGTGDRGYTF.